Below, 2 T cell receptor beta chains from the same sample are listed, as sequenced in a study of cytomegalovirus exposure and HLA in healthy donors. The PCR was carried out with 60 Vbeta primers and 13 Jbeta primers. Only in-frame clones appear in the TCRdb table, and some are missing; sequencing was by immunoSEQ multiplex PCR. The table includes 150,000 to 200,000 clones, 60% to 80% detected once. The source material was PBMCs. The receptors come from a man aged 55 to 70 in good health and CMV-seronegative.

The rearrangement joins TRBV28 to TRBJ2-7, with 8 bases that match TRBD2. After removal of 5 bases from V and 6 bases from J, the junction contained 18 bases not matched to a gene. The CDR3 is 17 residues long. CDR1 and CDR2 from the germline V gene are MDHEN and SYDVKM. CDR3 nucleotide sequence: TGTGCCAGCAGTGTTCCGGGACTAGTCACTCCCTTCCCCGAGCAGTACTTC. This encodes CASSVPGLVTPFPEQYF.

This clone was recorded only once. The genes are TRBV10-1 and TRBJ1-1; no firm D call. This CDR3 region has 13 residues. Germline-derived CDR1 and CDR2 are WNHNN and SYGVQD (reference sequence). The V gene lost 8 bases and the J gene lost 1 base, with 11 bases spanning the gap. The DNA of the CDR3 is TGCGCCAGCCGGAGTACCCCGAACACTGAAGCTTTCTTT. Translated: CASRSTPNTEAFF.